This T cell receptor beta chain was captured in a study of shared clonotypes between healthy human individuals. The CDR3 sequence is 13 residues long. Germline values: CDR1 MNHEY, CDR2 SMNVEV (reference sequence). V was clipped by 3 bases and J by 8 bases, with 11 bases between them. Profiled with immunoSEQ multiplex PCR; TCRdb holds only in-frame clones, not every one. This table has 2 million to 2.5 million clones, 85% to 95% appearing once. This chain links TRBV27 with TRBJ2-1, with a possible D match to TRBD1 (6 bases). What was sequenced was naive CD4+ T cells from PBMCs. Regarding subset: CD45RA+ positively selected. This receptor was identified in a man younger than 35 in good health. Some clones in this sample may be carry-over from other donors' samples. The CDR3: CASSLIQGDEQFF. CDR3 sequence (DNA): TGTGCCAGCAGTTTGATACAGGGCGATGAGCAGTTCTTC.